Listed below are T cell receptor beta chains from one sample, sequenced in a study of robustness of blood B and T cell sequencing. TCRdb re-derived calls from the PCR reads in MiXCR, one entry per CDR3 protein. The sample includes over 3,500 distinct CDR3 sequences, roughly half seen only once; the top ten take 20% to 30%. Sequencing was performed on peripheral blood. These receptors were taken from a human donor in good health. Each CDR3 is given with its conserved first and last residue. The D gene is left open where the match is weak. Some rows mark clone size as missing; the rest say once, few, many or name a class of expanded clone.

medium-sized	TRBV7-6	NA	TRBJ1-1	TGTGCCAGCAGCTCCACACCAAGAGGGGGGGGCCAGAACACTGAAGCTTTCTTT	CASSSTPRGGGQNTEAFF
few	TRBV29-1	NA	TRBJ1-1	TGCAGCGTTGACCCGGGCAGGAAAATGAACACTGAAGCTTTCTTT	CSVDPGRKMNTEAFF
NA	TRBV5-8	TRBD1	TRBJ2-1	TGTGCCAGCAGCCCTACAGGGGTACAAGGGCAGTTCTTC	CASSPTGVQGQFF
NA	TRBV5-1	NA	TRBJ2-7	TGCGCCAGCAGCAAAGAGATCAGCTCCTACGAGCAGTACTTC	CASSKEISSYEQYF
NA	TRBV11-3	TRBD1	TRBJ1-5	TGTGCCAGCAGAAGACAGGGGGCGAGCCAGCCCCAGCATTTT	CASRRQGASQPQHF
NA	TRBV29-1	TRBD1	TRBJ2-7	TGCAGCGTTCGACAGGGAAGAGACTACGAGCAGTACTTC	CSVRQGRDYEQYF
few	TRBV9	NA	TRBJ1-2	TGTGCCAGCAGCACCAGACCCGGGACGGACACTTATGGCTACACCTTC	CASSTRPGTDTYGYTF
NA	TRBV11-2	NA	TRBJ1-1	TGTGCCAGCAGCTTACAAGTCACAAGGTTTACTGAAGCTTTCTTT	CASSLQVTRFTEAFF
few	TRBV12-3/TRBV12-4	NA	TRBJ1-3	TGTGCCAGCAGTCCATGGGGGGGCTCTGGAAACACCATATATTTT	CASSPWGGSGNTIYF
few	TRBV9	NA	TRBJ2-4	TGTGCCAGCAGCGTAGACTCCGGCATTCAGTACTTC	CASSVDSGIQYF
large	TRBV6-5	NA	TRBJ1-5	TGTGCCAGCAGTTACGGTTTGAAGGGTCAGCCCCAGCATTTT	CASSYGLKGQPQHF
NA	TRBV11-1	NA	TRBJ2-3	TGTGCCAGCAGCTTAGTAAGCGCCGTTACAGATACGCAGTATTTT	CASSLVSAVTDTQYF
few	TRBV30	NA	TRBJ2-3	TGTGCCTGGAGCCATGGACAGAACACAGATACGCAGTATTTT	CAWSHGQNTDTQYF
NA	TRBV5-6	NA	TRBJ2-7	TGTGTCAGCAGCTTTTTAGGGGGAGGCAACTACGAGCAGTACTTC	CVSSFLGGGNYEQYF
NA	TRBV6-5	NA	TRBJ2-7	TGTGCCAGCAGTTACTCGGGGGGCCAAAACTCCTACGAGCAGTACTTC	CASSYSGGQNSYEQYF
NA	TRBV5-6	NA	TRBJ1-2	TGTGCCAGCAGCTCGGTTCAGGGATACTATGGCTACACCTTC	CASSSVQGYYGYTF
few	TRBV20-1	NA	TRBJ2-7	TGCAGCGCAATACAGGCAAGCTCCTACGAGCAGTACTTC	CSAIQASSYEQYF
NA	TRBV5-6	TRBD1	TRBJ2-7	TGTGCCAGCAGCTATGACAGGGCCACCTACGAGCAGTACTTC	CASSYDRATYEQYF
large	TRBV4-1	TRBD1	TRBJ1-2	TGCGCCAGCAGCCAGGACTACACAGGGGACTATGGCTACACCTTC	CASSQDYTGDYGYTF
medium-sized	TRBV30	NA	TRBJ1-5	TGTGCCTGGAATGGGGATTCGAATCAGCCCCAGCATTTT	CAWNGDSNQPQHF
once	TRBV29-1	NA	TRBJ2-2	TGCAGCTACGAATCCGGGACGGGGGCGGCCGGGGAGCTGTTTTTT	CSYESGTGAAGELFF
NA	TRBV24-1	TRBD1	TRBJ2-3	TGTGCCACCAGTGACCGTACCGGGACAGGGGCGGATACGCAGTATTTT	CATSDRTGTGADTQYF
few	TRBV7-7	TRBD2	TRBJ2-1	TGTGCCAGCAGCTTAGAGGAGCGGGGGAGCTCCTACAATGAGCAGTTCTTC	CASSLEERGSSYNEQFF
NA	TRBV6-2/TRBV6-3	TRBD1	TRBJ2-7	TGTGCCAGCAGCCCGGGACAGGGGAATTACGAGCAGTACTTC	CASSPGQGNYEQYF
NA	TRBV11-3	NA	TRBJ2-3	TGTGCCAGCAGCGAAGGCCGACCAAGCACAGATACGCAGTATTTT	CASSEGRPSTDTQYF
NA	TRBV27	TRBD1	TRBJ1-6	TGTGCCAGCAGTGCTACCGACAGGGGTAATTCACCCCTCCACTTT	CASSATDRGNSPLHF
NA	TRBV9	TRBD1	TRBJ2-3	TGTGCCAGCAGCGACGGGGACAGGGTTGGCACAGATACGCAGTATTTT	CASSDGDRVGTDTQYF
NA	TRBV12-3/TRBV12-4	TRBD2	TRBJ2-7	TGTGCCAGCAGTTTAAAGGCGGGGGCCTACGAGCAGTACTTC	CASSLKAGAYEQYF